The T cell receptor (beta chain) under discussion was sequenced for a study of blood T cell repertoires in COVID-19. Study in general: Researchers got acute and convalescent COVID-19 samples from the United States, Italy and Spain. The cDNA or gDNA used as material had been derived from T cells, B-cell-depleted T cells, or PBMCs.

Original analysis: Amplifying reference gene primers gave estimates of nucleated cell counts. The table came from immunoSEQ multiplex PCR; TCRdb's copy has only in-frame clones and leaves some out. Clone size and the V and J calls come from that table; the DNA yielded D and trimming. The table has roughly 98,000 clones, approximately 75% seen once. CDR1 MDHEN and CDR2 SYDVKM come from the germline V gene. Trimming stripped 3 bases from V and 7 bases from J, with 19 bases between. This CDR3 comprises 16 residues. The sample comprised peripheral blood. This TCR derives from a human donor in a cohort sampled during active COVID-19. The genes are TRBV28 and TRBJ1-5; D uncertain. The CDR3 spells CASSFFGLTVMQPQHF. The CDR3 DNA sequence: TGTGCCAGCAGTTTTTTTGGGTTAACAGTAATGCAGCCCCAGCATTTT.